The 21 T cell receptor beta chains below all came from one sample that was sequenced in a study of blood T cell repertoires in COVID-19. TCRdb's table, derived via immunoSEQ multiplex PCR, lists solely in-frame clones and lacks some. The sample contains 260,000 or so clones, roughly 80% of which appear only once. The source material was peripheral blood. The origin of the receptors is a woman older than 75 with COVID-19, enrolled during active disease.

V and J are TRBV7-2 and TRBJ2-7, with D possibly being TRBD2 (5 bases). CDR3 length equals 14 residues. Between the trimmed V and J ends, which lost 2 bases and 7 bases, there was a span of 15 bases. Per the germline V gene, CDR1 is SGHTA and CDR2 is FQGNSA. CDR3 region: CASSLSNHWEEQYF. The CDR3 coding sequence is TGTGCCAGCAGCTTATCAAACCACTGGGAGGAGCAGTACTTC.

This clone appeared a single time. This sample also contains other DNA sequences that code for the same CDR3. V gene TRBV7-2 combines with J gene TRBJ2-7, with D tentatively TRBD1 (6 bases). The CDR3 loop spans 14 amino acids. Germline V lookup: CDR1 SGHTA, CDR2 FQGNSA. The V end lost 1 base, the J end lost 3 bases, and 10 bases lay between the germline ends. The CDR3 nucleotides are TGTGCCAGCAGCTTAGGGCAGGGGTACTACGAGCAGTACTTC. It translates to CASSLGQGYYEQYF.

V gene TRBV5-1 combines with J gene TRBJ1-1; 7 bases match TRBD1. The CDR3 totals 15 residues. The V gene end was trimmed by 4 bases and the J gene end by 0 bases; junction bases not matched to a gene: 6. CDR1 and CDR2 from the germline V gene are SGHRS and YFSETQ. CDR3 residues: CASSPQGSLNTEAFF. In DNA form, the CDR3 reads TGCGCCAGCAGCCCACAGGGGTCGCTGAACACTGAAGCTTTCTTT.

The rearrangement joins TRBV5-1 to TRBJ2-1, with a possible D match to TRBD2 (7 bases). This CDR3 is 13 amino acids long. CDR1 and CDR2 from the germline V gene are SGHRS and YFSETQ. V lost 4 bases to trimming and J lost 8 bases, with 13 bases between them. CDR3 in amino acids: CASSPGGGDEQFF. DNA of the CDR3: TGCGCCAGCAGCCCGGGGGGCGGTGATGAGCAGTTCTTC.

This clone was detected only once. The CDR3: CASSPGGVTGELFF. The CDR3 coding sequence is TGCGCCAGCAGCCCGGGGGGGGTCACCGGGGAGCTGTTTTTT. This chain joins TRBV5-1 and TRBJ2-2; TRBD2 aligns across 8 bases. Trimming took 4 bases from V and 4 from J; bases not matched to a gene: 3. CDR1 is SGHRS, CDR2 YFSETQ, per germline. There are 14 residues in the CDR3. Together with reference TRBV5-1 and TRBJ2-2, the CDR3 gives the full variable domain: KAGVTQTPRYLIKTRGQQVTLSCSPISGHRSVSWYQQTPGQGLQFLFEYFSETQRNKGNFPGRFSGRQFSNSRSEMNVSTLELGDSALYLCASSPGGVTGELFFGEGSRLTVL.

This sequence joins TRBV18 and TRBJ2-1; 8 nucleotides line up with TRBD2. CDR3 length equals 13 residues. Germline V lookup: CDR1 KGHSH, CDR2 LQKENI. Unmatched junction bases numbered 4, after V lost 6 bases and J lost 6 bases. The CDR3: CASSTGGGNEQFF. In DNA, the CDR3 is TGTGCCAGCTCGACGGGAGGGGGCAATGAGCAGTTCTTC.

Here the CDR3 DNA reads TGTGCCAGCAGCCCCACGGCCGCAGGGAAGTTAGGCTACGAGCAGTACTTC. It translates to CASSPTAAGKLGYEQYF. V usage is TRBV5-6 and J usage is TRBJ2-7; tentative D call: TRBD1 (5 bases). CDR1 SGHDT and CDR2 YYEEEE come from the germline V gene. This CDR3 region has 17 residues. The V end lost 4 bases, the J end lost 3 bases, and 23 bases lay between the germline ends.

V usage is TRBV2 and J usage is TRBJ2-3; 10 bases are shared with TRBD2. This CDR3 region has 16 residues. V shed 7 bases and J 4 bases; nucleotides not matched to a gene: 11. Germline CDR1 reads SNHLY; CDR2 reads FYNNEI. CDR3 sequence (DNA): TGTGCCAGCACCGGGCGCCTCCTAGCGGGGGCAGATACGCAGTATTTT. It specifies CASTGRLLAGADTQYF.

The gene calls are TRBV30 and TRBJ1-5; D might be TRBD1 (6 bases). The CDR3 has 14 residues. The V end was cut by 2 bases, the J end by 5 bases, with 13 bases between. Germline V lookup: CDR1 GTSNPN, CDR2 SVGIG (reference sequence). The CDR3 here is CAWSQGQGYQPQHF. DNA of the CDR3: TGTGCCTGGAGTCAAGGTCAGGGGTATCAGCCCCAGCATTTT.

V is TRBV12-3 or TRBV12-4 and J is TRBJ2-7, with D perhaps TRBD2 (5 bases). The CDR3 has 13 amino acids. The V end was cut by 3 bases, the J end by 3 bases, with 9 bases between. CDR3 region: CASSFDYLYEQYF. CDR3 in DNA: TGTGCCAGCAGTTTTGACTACCTCTACGAGCAGTACTTC.

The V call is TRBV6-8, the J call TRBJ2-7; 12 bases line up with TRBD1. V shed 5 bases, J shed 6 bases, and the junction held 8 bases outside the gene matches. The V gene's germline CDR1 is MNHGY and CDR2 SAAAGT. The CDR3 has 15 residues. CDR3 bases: TGTGCCAGCAGTCCCGCCGGGACAGGGGGCTTCGAGCAGTACTTC. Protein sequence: CASSPAGTGGFEQYF.

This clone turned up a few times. CDR3 region: CASSLRQGSSGANVLTF. CDR3 sequence (DNA): TGTGCCAGTAGTCTACGACAGGGTAGCTCTGGGGCCAACGTCCTGACTTTC. V usage is TRBV19 and J usage is TRBJ2-6, with 7 bases lining up with TRBD1. Per the germline V gene, CDR1 is LNHDA and CDR2 is SQIVND (reference sequence). After removal of 5 bases from V and 0 bases from J, the junction contained 7 bases not matched to a gene. The CDR3 runs 17 residues.

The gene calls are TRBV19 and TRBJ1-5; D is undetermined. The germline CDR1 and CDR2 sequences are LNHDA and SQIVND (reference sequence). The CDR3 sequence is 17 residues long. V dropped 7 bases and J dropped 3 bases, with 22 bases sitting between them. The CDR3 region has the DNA TGTGCCAGTATGCCCTCCAGAGCCAGGTCAGTCAATCAGCCCCAGCATTTT. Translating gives CASMPSRARSVNQPQHF.

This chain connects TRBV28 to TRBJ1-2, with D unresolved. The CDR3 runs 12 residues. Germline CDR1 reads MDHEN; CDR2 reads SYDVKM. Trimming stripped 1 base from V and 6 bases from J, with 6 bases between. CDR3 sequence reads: CASSLSGNGYTF. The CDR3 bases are TGTGCCAGCAGTTTATCCGGTAATGGCTACACCTTC.

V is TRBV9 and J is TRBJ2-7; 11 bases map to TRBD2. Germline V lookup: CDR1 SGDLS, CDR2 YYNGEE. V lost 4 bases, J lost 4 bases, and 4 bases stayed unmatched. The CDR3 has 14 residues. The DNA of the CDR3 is TGTGCCAGCAGCCTGGGACTAGCGGTTTACGAGCAGTACTTC. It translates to CASSLGLAVYEQYF.

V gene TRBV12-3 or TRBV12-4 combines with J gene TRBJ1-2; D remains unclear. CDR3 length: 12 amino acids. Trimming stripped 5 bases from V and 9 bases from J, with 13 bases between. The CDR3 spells CASSPISGSYTF. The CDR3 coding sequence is TGTGCCAGCAGTCCCATATCGGGGAGCTACACCTTC.

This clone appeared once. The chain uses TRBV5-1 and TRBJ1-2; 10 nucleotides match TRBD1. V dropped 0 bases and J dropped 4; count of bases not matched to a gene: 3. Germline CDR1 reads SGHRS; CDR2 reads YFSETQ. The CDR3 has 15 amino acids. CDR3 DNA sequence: TGCGCCAGCAGCTTGGGGGACAGGGGTATCTATGGCTACACCTTC. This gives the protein CASSLGDRGIYGYTF. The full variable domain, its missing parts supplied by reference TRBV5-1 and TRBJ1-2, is KAGVTQTPRYLIKTRGQQVTLSCSPISGHRSVSWYQQTPGQGLQFLFEYFSETQRNKGNFPGRFSGRQFSNSRSEMNVSTLELGDSALYLCASSLGDRGIYGYTFGSGTRLTVV.

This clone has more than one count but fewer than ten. The CDR3 coding sequence is TGTGCCAGTCGGTTGGGGACAAATAGCAATCAGCCCCAGCATTTT. Amino acids: CASRLGTNSNQPQHF. The V gene is TRBV19, the J gene TRBJ1-5; possible D gene TRBD1, 6 bases. The V end lost 8 bases, the J end lost 0 bases, and 14 bases lay between the germline ends. The CDR3 runs to 15 residues. Germline CDR1 reads LNHDA; CDR2 reads SQIVND (reference sequence).

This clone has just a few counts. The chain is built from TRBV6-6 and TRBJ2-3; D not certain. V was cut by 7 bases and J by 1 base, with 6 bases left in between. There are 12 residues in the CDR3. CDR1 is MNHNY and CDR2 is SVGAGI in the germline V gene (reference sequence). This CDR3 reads CASTPGTDTQYF. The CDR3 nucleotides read TGTGCCAGCACCCCCGGCACAGATACGCAGTATTTT.

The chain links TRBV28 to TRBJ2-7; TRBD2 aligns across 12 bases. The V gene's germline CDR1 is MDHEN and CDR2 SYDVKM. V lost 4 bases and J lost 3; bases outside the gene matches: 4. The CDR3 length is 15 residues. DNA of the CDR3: TGTGCCAGCAGTTCGCTAGCGGGAGGGTTCTACGAGCAGTACTTC. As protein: CASSSLAGGFYEQYF.

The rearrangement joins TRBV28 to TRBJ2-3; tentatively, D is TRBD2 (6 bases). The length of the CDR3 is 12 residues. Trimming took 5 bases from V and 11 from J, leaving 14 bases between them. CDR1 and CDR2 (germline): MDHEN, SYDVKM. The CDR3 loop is CASSPRRDLQYF. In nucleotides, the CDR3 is TGTGCCAGCAGTCCCCGACGGGACTTGCAGTATTTT. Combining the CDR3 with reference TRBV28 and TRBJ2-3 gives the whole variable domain DVKVTQSSRYLVKRTGEKVFLECVQDMDHENMFWYRQDPGLGLRLIYFSYDVKMKEKGDIPEGYSVSREKKERFSLILESASTNQTSMYLCASSPRRDLQYFGPGTRLTVL.